The sequence of this T cell receptor beta chain was determined in a study of response to subunit inactivated influenza vaccine. Study-level findings and limits: Each seasonal influenza vaccination recruits few new T cells, the authors suggested.

A single record per CDR3 protein comes from TCRdb applying MiXCR to the RT-PCR reads. The sample has 860,000 or so distinct CDR3 sequences; less than 25% are singletons. Worth noting for this clonotype: No antigen is known for it.

Germline V gene data show CDR1 as KGHDR and CDR2 as SFDVKD. The V and J ends lost 6 bases and 1 base, in that order; junction bases with no gene match: 2. This CDR3 is built from 14 residues. The sequence came from a man aged 50 or older who received an inactivated influenza vaccine. The sample in question was PBMCs from blood, obtained 5 days after vaccination. V is TRBV24-1 and J is TRBJ1-1; 9 bases line up with TRBD1. The CDR3: CATSPGQGNTEAFF. In DNA form, the CDR3 reads TGTGCCACCAGTCCGGGACAGGGGAACACTGAAGCTTTCTTT.